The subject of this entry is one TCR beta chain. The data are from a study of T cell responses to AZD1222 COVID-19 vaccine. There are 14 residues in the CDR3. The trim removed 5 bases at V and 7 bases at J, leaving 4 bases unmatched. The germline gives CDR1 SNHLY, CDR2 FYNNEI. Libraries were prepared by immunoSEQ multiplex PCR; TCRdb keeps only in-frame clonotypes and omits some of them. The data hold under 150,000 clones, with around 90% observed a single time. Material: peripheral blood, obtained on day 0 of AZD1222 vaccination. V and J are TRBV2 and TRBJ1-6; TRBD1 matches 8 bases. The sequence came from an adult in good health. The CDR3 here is CASSSGTGNSPLHF. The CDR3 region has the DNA TGTGCCAGCAGTTCCGGGACAGGAAATTCACCCCTCCACTTT.